This entry lists 3 T cell receptor beta chains sequenced from one sample in a study of blood T cell repertoires in COVID-19. Clones were sequenced by immunoSEQ multiplex PCR, and TCRdb holds only the in-frame ones, with some missing. Of about 100,000 clones in the sample, just over 90% are singletons; the top ten hold roughly 1.2%. The source material was peripheral blood. These receptors were collected from a woman aged 25-40 years with acute or convalescent COVID-19.

The chain has TRBV6-5 and TRBJ2-7, with TRBD2 as a possible D gene (7 bases). The CDR3 contains 12 residues. V was clipped by 8 bases and J by 7 bases, with 15 bases between them. The germline V gene encodes CDR1 MNHEY and CDR2 SVGAGI. The chain's CDR3 is CASGGARWEQYF. CDR3 coding DNA: TGTGCCAGCGGGGGGGCGCGGTGGGAGCAGTACTTC.

CDR3 in DNA: TGTGCCATCAGTGAAGGGACAGGGTTAGTGAACACTGAAGCTTTCTTT. Translated: CAISEGTGLVNTEAFF. The chain recombines TRBV10-3 with TRBJ1-1, with TRBD1 matching 9 bases. Looked up from germline, CDR1 is ENHRY and CDR2 is SYGVKD. Trimming at V came to 3 bases and at J to 0 bases, leaving 5 bases not matched to a gene. The CDR3 totals 16 residues.

This chain links TRBV5-1 with TRBJ2-5, with 9 bases matching TRBD1. This CDR3 region has 16 residues. Looked up from germline, CDR1 is SGHRS and CDR2 is YFSETQ. Unmatched junction bases numbered 12, after V lost 3 bases and J lost 6 bases. CDR3 residues: CASSYPRDRGSQTQYF. The CDR3 DNA reads TGCGCCAGCAGCTATCCACGAGACAGGGGGTCCCAGACCCAGTACTTC.